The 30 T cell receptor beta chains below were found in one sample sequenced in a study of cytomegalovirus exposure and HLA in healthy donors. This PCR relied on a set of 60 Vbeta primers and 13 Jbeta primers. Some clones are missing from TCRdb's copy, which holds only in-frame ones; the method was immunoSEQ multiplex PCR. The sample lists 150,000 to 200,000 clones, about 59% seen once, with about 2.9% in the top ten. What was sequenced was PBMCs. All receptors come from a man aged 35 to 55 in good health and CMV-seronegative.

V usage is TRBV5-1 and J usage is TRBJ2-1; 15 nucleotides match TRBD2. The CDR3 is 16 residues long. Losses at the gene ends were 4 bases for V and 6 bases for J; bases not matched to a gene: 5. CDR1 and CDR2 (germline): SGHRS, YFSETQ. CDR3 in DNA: TGCGCCAGCAGCGTAGGACTAGCGGGGGGGCTCAATGAGCAGTTCTTC. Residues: CASSVGLAGGLNEQFF. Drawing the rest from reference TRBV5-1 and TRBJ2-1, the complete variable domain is KAGVTQTPRYLIKTRGQQVTLSCSPISGHRSVSWYQQTPGQGLQFLFEYFSETQRNKGNFPGRFSGRQFSNSRSEMNVSTLELGDSALYLCASSVGLAGGLNEQFFGPGTRLTVL.

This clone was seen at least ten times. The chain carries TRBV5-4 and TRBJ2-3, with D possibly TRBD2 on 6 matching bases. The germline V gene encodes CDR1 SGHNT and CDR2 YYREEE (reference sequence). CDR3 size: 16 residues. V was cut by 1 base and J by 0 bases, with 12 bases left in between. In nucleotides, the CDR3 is TGTGCCAGCAGCTTGAGTCCTAGCGCAAGCACAGATACGCAGTATTTT. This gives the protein CASSLSPSASTDTQYF.

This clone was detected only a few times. The CDR3 DNA follows: TGTGCCAGCAGTTTACCCAGGACACGGACAAGCACAGATACGCAGTATTTT. Its translation is CASSLPRTRTSTDTQYF. V is TRBV27 and J is TRBJ2-3; D might be TRBD1 (5 bases). Between the trimmed V and J ends, which lost 2 bases and 0 bases, there was a span of 15 bases. Germline CDR1 MNHEY, CDR2 SMNVEV (reference sequence). This CDR3 is 17 amino acids long.

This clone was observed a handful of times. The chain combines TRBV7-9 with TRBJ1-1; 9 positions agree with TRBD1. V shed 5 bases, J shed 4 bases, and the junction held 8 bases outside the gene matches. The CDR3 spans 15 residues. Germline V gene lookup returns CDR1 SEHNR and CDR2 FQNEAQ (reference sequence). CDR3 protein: CASSGRTGEVTEAFF. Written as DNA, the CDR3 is TGTGCCAGCAGCGGCAGGACAGGGGAGGTCACTGAAGCTTTCTTT. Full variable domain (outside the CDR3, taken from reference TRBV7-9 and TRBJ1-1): DTGVSQNPRHKITKRGQNVTFRCDPISEHNRLYWYRQTLGQGPEFLTYFQNEAQLEKSRLLSDRFSAERPKGSFSTLEIQRTEQGDSAMYLCASSGRTGEVTEAFFGQGTRLTVV.

The CDR3 region is CASRQGAGYEQYF. The CDR3 nucleotides read TGTGCCAGCAGGCAGGGGGCCGGTTACGAGCAGTACTTC. The V and J genes are TRBV5-5 and TRBJ2-7, with 8 positions matching TRBD1. Germline V gene sequence: CDR1 SGHKS, CDR2 YYEKEE (reference sequence). The trim removed 5 bases at V and 4 bases at J, leaving 5 bases unmatched. CDR3 length: 13 amino acids.

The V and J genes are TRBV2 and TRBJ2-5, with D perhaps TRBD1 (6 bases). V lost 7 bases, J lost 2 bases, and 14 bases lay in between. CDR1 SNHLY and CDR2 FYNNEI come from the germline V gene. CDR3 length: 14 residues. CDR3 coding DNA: TGTGCCAGCAAAAGAGGCAGGGGACAAGAGACCCAGTACTTC. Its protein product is CASKRGRGQETQYF.

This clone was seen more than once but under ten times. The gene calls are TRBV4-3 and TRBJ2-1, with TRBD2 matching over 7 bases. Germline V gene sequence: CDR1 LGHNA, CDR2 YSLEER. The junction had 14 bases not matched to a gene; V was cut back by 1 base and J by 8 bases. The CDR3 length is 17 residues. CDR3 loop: CASSQGWETSRDDEQFF. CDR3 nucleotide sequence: TGCGCCAGCAGCCAAGGATGGGAGACTAGCCGCGACGATGAGCAGTTCTTC.

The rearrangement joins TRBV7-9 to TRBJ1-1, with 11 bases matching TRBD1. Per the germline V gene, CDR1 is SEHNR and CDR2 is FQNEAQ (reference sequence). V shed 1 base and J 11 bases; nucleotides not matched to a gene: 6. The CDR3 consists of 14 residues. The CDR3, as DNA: TGTGCCAGCAGCTTAGGGACAGGGGGCGCAGGGGCTTTCTTT. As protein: CASSLGTGGAGAFF. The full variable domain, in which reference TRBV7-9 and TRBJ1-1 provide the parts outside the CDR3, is DTGVSQNPRHKITKRGQNVTFRCDPISEHNRLYWYRQTLGQGPEFLTYFQNEAQLEKSRLLSDRFSAERPKGSFSTLEIQRTEQGDSAMYLCASSLGTGGAGAFFGQGTRLTVV.

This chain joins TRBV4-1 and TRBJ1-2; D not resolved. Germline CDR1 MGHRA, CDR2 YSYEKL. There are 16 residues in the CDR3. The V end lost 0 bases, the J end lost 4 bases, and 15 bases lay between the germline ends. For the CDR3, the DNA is TGCGCCAGCAGCCAAGAGTACACCCTACGGGGCTATGGCTACACCTTC. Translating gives CASSQEYTLRGYGYTF.

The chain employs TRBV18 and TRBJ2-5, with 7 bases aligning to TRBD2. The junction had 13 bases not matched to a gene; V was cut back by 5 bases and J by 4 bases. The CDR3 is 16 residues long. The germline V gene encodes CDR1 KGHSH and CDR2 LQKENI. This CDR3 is CASSAVAGSGGETQYF. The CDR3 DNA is TGTGCCAGCTCAGCGGTAGCGGGTTCGGGGGGAGAGACCCAGTACTTC.

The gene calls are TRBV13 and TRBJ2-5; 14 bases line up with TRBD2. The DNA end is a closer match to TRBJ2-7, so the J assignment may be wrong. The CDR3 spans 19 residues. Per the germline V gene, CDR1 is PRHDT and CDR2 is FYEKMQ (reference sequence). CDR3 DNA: TGTGCCAGCAGCTCGCTCACCGGGACTAGCGGGGGCCAAACCTACGAGCAGTACTTC. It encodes CASSSLTGTSGGQTYEQYF.

Written as DNA, the CDR3 is TGTGCCAGCAGCGTAGCTCTCTCCGGGGAGCTGTTTTTT. Amino acid sequence: CASSVALSGELFF. The chain links TRBV9 to TRBJ2-2; D uncertain. Germline V CDR1 and CDR2: SGDLS, YYNGEE. The CDR3 sequence is 13 residues long. V dropped 0 bases and J dropped 6 bases, with 6 bases sitting between them.

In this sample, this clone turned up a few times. DNA of the CDR3: TGTGCCAGCAGTGCCCAGACAGGGCCCTACGAGCAGTACTTC. It encodes CASSAQTGPYEQYF. V and J are TRBV6-5 and TRBJ2-7; TRBD1 aligns across 7 bases. V lost 5 bases to trimming and J lost 2 bases; unmatched junction nucleotides: 6. This CDR3 contains 14 residues. CDR1 is MNHEY, CDR2 SVGAGI, per germline.

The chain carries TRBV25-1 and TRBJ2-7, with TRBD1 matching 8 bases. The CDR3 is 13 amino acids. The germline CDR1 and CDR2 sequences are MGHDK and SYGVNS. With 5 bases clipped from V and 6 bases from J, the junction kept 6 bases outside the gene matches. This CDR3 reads CASSRDRSGEQYF. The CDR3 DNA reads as TGTGCCAGCAGTCGGGACAGGTCGGGCGAGCAGTACTTC.

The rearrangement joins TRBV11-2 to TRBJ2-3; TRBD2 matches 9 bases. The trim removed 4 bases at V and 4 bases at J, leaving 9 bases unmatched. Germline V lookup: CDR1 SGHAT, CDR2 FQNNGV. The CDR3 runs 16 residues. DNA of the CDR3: TGTGCCAGCAGCTCGGGGTCTCTAGCGGGGCCAGATACGCAGTATTTT. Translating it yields CASSSGSLAGPDTQYF.

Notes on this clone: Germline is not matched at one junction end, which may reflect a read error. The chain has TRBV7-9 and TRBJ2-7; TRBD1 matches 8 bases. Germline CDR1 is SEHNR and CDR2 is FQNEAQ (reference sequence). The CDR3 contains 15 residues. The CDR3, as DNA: TGTTCCAGCAGCCGGACAGGGCTGAGCTCCTACGAGCAGTACTTC. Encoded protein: CSSSRTGLSSYEQYF.

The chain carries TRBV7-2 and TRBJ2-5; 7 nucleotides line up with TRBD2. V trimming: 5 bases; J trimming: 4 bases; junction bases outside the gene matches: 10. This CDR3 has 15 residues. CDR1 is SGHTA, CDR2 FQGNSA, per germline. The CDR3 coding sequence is TGTGCCAGCAGCGCTGGACTAGTTGGAGGAGAGACCCAGTACTTC. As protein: CASSAGLVGGETQYF.

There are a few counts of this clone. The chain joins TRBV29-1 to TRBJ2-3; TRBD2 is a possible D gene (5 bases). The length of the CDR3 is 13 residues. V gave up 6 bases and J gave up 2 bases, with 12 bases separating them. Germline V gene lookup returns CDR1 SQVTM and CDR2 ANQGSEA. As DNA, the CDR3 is TGCAGCGTGAGGGCTCCCTCCACAGATACGCAGTATTTT. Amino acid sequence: CSVRAPSTDTQYF.

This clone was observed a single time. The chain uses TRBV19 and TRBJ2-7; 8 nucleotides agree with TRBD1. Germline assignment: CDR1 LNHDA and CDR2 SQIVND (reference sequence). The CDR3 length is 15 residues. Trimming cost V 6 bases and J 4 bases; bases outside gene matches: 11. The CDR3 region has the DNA TGTGCCAGTAGCAAGAAGGGACAGGCCGATTACGAGCAGTACTTC. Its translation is CASSKKGQADYEQYF.

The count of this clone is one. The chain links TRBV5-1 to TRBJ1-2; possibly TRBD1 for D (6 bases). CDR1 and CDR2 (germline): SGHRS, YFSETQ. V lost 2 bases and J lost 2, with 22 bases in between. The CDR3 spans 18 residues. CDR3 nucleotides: TGCGCCAGCAGCTTACACCCCCTGCGGGGGGCCTCAAACTATGGCTACACCTTC. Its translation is CASSLHPLRGASNYGYTF.

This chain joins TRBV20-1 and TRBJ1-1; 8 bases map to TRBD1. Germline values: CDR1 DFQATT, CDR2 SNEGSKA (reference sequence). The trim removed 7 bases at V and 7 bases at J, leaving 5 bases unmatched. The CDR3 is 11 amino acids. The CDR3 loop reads CSGTGPNEAFF. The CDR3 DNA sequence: TGCAGTGGGACAGGGCCTAATGAAGCTTTCTTT.

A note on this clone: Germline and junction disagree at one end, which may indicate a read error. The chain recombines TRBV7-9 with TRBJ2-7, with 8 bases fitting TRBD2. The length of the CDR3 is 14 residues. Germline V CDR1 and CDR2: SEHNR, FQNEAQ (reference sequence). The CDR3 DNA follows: TGTGCCAGCAGCTTCGCTAGCGGGTCCTCCGAGCAGTACTTC. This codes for CASSFASGSSEQYF.

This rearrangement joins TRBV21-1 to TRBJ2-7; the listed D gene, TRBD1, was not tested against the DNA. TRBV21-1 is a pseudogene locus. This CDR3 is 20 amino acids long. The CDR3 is CASSNPHRDRGTLPLYEQYF. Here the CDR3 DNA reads TGTGCCAGCAGCAATCCCCACCGGGACAGGGGCACCCTTCCTCTTTACGAGCAGTACTTC.

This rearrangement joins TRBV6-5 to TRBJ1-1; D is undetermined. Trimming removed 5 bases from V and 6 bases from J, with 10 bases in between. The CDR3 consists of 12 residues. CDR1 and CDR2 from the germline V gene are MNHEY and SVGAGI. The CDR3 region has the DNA TGTGCCAGCAGTCGCGGGAGCGCTGAAGCTTTCTTT. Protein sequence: CASSRGSAEAFF.

CDR3 in amino acids: CASSPGLADRTDTQYF. The CDR3 coding sequence is TGTGCCAGCAGCCCTGGACTAGCGGACCGCACAGATACGCAGTATTTT. This chain joins TRBV27 and TRBJ2-3; 10 bases are shared with TRBD2. The germline V gene has CDR1 MNHEY and CDR2 SMNVEV (reference sequence). The CDR3 has 16 residues. V lost 6 bases and J lost 1; bases outside the gene matches: 7.

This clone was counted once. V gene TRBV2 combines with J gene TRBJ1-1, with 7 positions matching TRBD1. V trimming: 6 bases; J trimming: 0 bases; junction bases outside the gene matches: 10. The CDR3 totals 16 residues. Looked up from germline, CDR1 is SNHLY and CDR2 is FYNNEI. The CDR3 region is CASSETGWGLNTEAFF. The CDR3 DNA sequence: TGTGCCAGCAGCGAGACAGGGTGGGGGTTGAACACTGAAGCTTTCTTT.

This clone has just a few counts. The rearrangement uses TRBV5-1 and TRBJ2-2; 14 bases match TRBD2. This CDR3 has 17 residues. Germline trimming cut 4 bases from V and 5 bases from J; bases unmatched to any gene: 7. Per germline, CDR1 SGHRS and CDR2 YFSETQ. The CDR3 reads CASSQGLAGARTGELFF. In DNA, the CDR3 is TGCGCCAGCAGCCAGGGACTAGCGGGAGCCCGGACCGGGGAGCTGTTTTTT.

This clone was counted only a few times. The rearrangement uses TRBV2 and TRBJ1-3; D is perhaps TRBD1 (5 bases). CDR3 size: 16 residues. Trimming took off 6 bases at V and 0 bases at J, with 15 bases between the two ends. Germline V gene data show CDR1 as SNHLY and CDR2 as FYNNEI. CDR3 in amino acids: CASSKNGGLSGNTIYF. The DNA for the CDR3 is TGTGCCAGCAGCAAAAACGGGGGACTCTCTGGAAACACCATATATTTT.

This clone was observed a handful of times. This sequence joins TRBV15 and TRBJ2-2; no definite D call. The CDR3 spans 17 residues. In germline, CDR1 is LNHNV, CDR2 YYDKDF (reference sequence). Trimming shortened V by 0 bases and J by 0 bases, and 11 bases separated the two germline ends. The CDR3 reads CATSRDLSTSNTGELFF. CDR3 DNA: TGTGCCACCAGCAGAGATCTAAGTACCTCGAACACCGGGGAGCTGTTTTTT.

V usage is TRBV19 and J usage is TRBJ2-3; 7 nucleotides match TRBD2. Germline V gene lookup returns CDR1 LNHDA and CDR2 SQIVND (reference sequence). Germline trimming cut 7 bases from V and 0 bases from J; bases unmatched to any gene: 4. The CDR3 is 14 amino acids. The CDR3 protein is CASTSGYSTDTQYF. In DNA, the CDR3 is TGTGCCAGTACTAGCGGTTATAGCACAGATACGCAGTATTTT.